What follows are 22 T cell receptor beta chains derived from one specimen sequenced in a study of T cells after yellow fever vaccination. TCRdb recomputed calls from the 5' RACE reads with MiXCR, one row per CDR3 protein. The sample lists roughly 260,000 distinct CDR3 sequences; 10% to 15% were seen once. The sample here was CD4+ T cells sorted from PBMCs, taken 45 days after the yellow fever booster vaccination. All receptors derive from a man in his thirties or forties who received the YFV17D yellow fever vaccine.

This clonotype occurred a few times. The rearrangement links TRBV20-1 to TRBJ1-5, with D possibly TRBD1 on 6 matching bases. Trimming cost V 5 bases and J 0 bases, with 11 bases left between them. There are 14 residues in the CDR3. Germline V gene data show CDR1 as DFQATT and CDR2 as SNEGSKA (reference sequence). The CDR3 loop is CSAFAGASNQPQHF. The CDR3 DNA reads as TGCAGTGCTTTCGCGGGGGCTAGCAATCAGCCCCAGCATTTT.

The chain joins TRBV29-1 to TRBJ2-3, with 10 bases lining up with TRBD2. Germline lookup yields CDR1 SQVTM and CDR2 ANQGSEA. The CDR3 sequence is 15 residues long. Trimming took 1 base from V and 4 from J; bases not matched to a gene: 5. The CDR3 DNA follows: TGCAGCGTTGAAGTTCTAGCGGGAGTCCCAGATACGCAGTATTTT. Translated: CSVEVLAGVPDTQYF.

Details on this clonotype: Compared with germline, one end of the junction differs, possibly owing to a read error. The V and J genes are TRBV5-1 and TRBJ2-5; D possibly corresponds to TRBD2 (5 bases). Germline V gives CDR1 SGHRS, CDR2 YFSETQ. The length of the CDR3 is 14 residues. The CDR3 sequence: CASSRGTAQDTQYF. The CDR3 bases are TGCGCCAGCAGCCGGGGTACAGCCCAAGACACCCAGTACTTC.

The rearrangement joins TRBV6-5 to TRBJ2-2; 8 nucleotides align to TRBD2. Germline trimming cut 2 bases from V and 1 base from J; bases unmatched to any gene: 6. In germline, CDR1 is MNHEY, CDR2 SVGAGI. This CDR3 comprises 17 residues. CDR3 protein: CASSYGGLAGNTGELFF. The CDR3 coding sequence is TGTGCCAGCAGTTACGGGGGCCTAGCGGGGAACACCGGGGAGCTGTTTTTT.

V gene TRBV7-2 combines with J gene TRBJ2-5, with 9 bases lining up with TRBD2. The CDR3 extends over 15 amino acids. Germline V gene lookup returns CDR1 SGHTA and CDR2 FQGNSA. V lost 8 bases to trimming and J lost 4 bases; unmatched junction nucleotides: 11. The chain's CDR3 is CASLFLAGGRETQYF. The DNA of the CDR3 is TGTGCCAGCCTGTTTCTGGCGGGGGGGAGAGAGACCCAGTACTTC.

This clonotype appeared a single time. One end of the junction is discordant with germline, which a read error may explain. The rearrangement links TRBV7-2 to TRBJ1-5; TRBD1 might be the D (6 bases). CDR1 is SGHTA, CDR2 FQGNSA, per germline. This CDR3 has 15 amino acids. The CDR3 nucleotides are TGTGCCAGCAGGACAGCAGGGGCCCAAAATCATCCCCAGCATTTT. This gives the protein CASRTAGAQNHPQHF.

The V and J genes are TRBV27 and TRBJ2-3; 12 bases are a match to TRBD2. This CDR3 contains 18 residues. CDR1 and CDR2 from the germline V gene are MNHEY and SMNVEV (reference sequence). Unmatched junction bases numbered 14, after V lost 7 bases and J lost 3 bases. The CDR3 spells CASIPSSGRAVATDTQYF. Written as DNA, the CDR3 is TGTGCCAGCATCCCCTCTAGCGGGAGGGCGGTGGCGACAGATACGCAGTATTTT.

The genes are TRBV20-1 and TRBJ2-1; perhaps D is TRBD1 or TRBD2 (5 bases each). V dropped 3 bases and J dropped 12 bases, with 12 bases sitting between them. The CDR3 length is 11 residues. From germline, CDR1 is DFQATT and CDR2 SNEGSKA (reference sequence). The CDR3 spells CSASSRDLQFF. CDR3 nucleotide sequence: TGCAGTGCTAGTAGCCGGGACCTGCAGTTCTTC.

This clonotype was recorded many times. The V and J genes are TRBV28 and TRBJ1-1; D remains ambiguous. Trimming pared 5 bases from V and 1 base from J, leaving 5 bases between. The CDR3 consists of 12 residues. CDR1 and CDR2 from the germline V gene are MDHEN and SYDVKM. CDR3 in amino acids: CASSLTNTEAFF. CDR3 nucleotides: TGTGCCAGCAGTCTTACGAACACTGAAGCTTTCTTT.

J is TRBJ2-7 and V is TRBV28, with D possibly TRBD1 on 6 matching bases. The germline V gene has CDR1 MDHEN and CDR2 SYDVKM. CDR3 length equals 13 residues. Trimming removed 4 bases at V and 2 bases at J, with 9 bases between. Here the CDR3 DNA reads TGTGCCAGCAGTTCAGGGGCCCCCTACGAGCAGTACTTC. This sequence encodes CASSSGAPYEQYF.

This clonotype was picked up a small number of times. This chain connects TRBV11-2 to TRBJ2-1, with TRBD2 matching 14 bases. Germline CDR1 is SGHAT and CDR2 is FQNNGV. The CDR3 is 15 residues long. Trimming at V came to 3 bases and at J to 10 bases, leaving 5 bases not matched to a gene. CDR3 coding DNA: TGTGCCAGCAGCTTCGGGACTAGCGGGAGAGACGAGCAGTTCTTC. Amino acid sequence: CASSFGTSGRDEQFF.

The V and J genes are TRBV6-1 and TRBJ2-1; possible D gene TRBD2, 6 bases. Trimming took 4 bases from V and 11 from J, leaving 15 bases between them. This CDR3 has 13 residues. Germline V gives CDR1 MNHNS, CDR2 SASEGT. CDR3 DNA sequence: TGTGCCAGCAGTGCCCGGATAGCGGAAAAGCAGTTCTTC. It translates to CASSARIAEKQFF.

The chain employs TRBV6-2 or TRBV6-3 and TRBJ2-7; D uncertain. V lost 5 bases and J 6 bases, leaving 20 bases between the germline ends. The CDR3 extends over 15 amino acids. Germline V gives CDR1 MNHEY, CDR2 SVGEGT. Written as DNA, the CDR3 is TGTGCCAGCAGTGATTCCGGGCCCTCTCGAACCGAGCAGTACTTC. Translation: CASSDSGPSRTEQYF.

This clonotype was recorded a few times. V and J are TRBV7-2 and TRBJ2-2, with TRBD2 identical over 12 bases. Germline CDR1 and CDR2: SGHTA and FQGNSA. The CDR3 consists of 16 residues. V gave up 4 bases and J gave up 0 bases; unmatched junction bases: 0. The CDR3 DNA is TGTGCCAGCAGCTGGACTAGCGGGGCGAACACCGGGGAGCTGTTTTTT. Amino acids: CASSWTSGANTGELFF. The whole variable domain, remainder taken from reference TRBV7-2 and TRBJ2-2, is GAGVSQSPSNKVTEKGKDVELRCDPISGHTALYWYRQSLGQGLEFLIYFQGNSAPDKSGLPSDRFSAERTGGSVSTLTIQRTQQEDSAVYLCASSWTSGANTGELFFGEGSRLTVL.

The chain couples TRBV29-1 to TRBJ2-1; D gene uncertain. V lost 1 base and J lost 2, with 9 bases in between. This CDR3 contains 14 residues. CDR1 is SQVTM and CDR2 is ANQGSEA in the germline V gene. CDR3 DNA sequence: TGCAGCGTTGAAGGGCTGGTTCCCTACAATGAGCAGTTCTTC. It specifies CSVEGLVPYNEQFF.

J is TRBJ2-1 and V is TRBV5-6; 9 bases line up with TRBD1. Germline lookup yields CDR1 SGHDT and CDR2 YYEEEE. The J segment lost 7 bases and the V segment lost 1 base, leaving 3 bases of the junction unmatched. This CDR3 has 14 amino acids. The CDR3 nucleotides read TGTGCCAGCAGCTTGTACAGGGGGCTAAATGAGCAGTTCTTC. Its protein is CASSLYRGLNEQFF.

This clonotype was counted only a few times. The genes are TRBV4-3 and TRBJ2-3; D not certain. Germline-derived CDR1 and CDR2 are LGHNA and YSLEER. This CDR3 is 17 amino acids long. Deletions cut 0 bases from V and 3 bases from J, with 16 bases between. The CDR3 region is CASSQDPPPRITDTQYF. For the CDR3, the DNA is TGCGCCAGCAGCCAAGATCCGCCTCCCCGGATAACAGATACGCAGTATTTT.

The rearrangement uses TRBV5-1 and TRBJ2-1; the D gene is possibly TRBD2 (5 bases). Germline V lookup: CDR1 SGHRS, CDR2 YFSETQ. Trimming pared 4 bases from V and 4 bases from J, leaving 12 bases between. CDR3 length: 14 amino acids. The DNA of the CDR3 is TGCGCCAGCAGCGGGGAGACTTATTACAATGAGCAGTTCTTC. This gives the protein CASSGETYYNEQFF.

Only a few counts were recorded for this clonotype. The rearrangement links TRBV15 to TRBJ1-5, with no clear D. V lost 4 bases and J lost 0, with 1 base in between. Germline V lookup: CDR1 LNHNV, CDR2 YYDKDF (reference sequence). CDR3 size: 12 residues. The chain's CDR3 is CATSNSNQPQHF. In DNA form, the CDR3 reads TGTGCCACCAGCAATAGCAATCAGCCCCAGCATTTT.

The chain carries TRBV6-5 and TRBJ2-3, with TRBD1 as a possible D gene (5 bases). Germline CDR1 MNHEY, CDR2 SVGAGI. The CDR3 has 15 residues. V dropped 0 bases and J dropped 3 bases, with 10 bases sitting between them. CDR3 bases: TGTGCCAGCAGTTACTCGAGGCAGGGAACAGATACGCAGTATTTT. This translates into CASSYSRQGTDTQYF.

V is TRBV9 and J is TRBJ2-1; D remains unclear. Between the trimmed V and J ends, which lost 5 bases and 0 bases, there was a span of 12 bases. This CDR3 comprises 15 residues. CDR1 is SGDLS, CDR2 YYNGEE, per germline. CDR3 nucleotides: TGTGCCAGCAGTCCGACGTGGGGCTCCTACAATGAGCAGTTCTTC. It codes for CASSPTWGSYNEQFF.

The genes are TRBV12-3 or TRBV12-4 and TRBJ2-1, with 11 nucleotides matching TRBD1. This CDR3 is built from 15 residues. V dropped 6 bases and J dropped 7; count of bases not matched to a gene: 8. The CDR3 nucleotides read TGTGCCAGCAGGCGGCCGGGACAGGGGGGGAATGAGCAGTTCTTC. Translating gives CASRRPGQGGNEQFF.